This TCR beta chain was recorded in a study of T cell responses to AZD1222 COVID-19 vaccine. TCRdb keeps only in-frame clones here, not all; method: immunoSEQ multiplex PCR. The sample records around 100,000 clones, less than 90% being singletons. V shed 5 bases, J shed 4 bases, and the junction held 0 bases outside the gene matches. This CDR3 contains 15 residues. Germline CDR1 reads MDHEN; CDR2 reads SYDVKM. The clonotype was recovered from an adult in good health. This material consisted of peripheral blood, taken on day 0 of AZD1222 vaccination. This chain connects TRBV28 to TRBJ2-2; the match to TRBD2 covers 14 bases. CDR3 in DNA: TGTGCCAGCAGTGGGACTAGCGGGAGCACCGGGGAGCTGTTTTTT. It yields the protein CASSGTSGSTGELFF. The full variable domain, with the rest looked up from reference TRBV28 and TRBJ2-2, is DVKVTQSSRYLVKRTGEKVFLECVQDMDHENMFWYRQDPGLGLRLIYFSYDVKMKEKGDIPEGYSVSREKKERFSLILESASTNQTSMYLCASSGTSGSTGELFFGEGSRLTVL.